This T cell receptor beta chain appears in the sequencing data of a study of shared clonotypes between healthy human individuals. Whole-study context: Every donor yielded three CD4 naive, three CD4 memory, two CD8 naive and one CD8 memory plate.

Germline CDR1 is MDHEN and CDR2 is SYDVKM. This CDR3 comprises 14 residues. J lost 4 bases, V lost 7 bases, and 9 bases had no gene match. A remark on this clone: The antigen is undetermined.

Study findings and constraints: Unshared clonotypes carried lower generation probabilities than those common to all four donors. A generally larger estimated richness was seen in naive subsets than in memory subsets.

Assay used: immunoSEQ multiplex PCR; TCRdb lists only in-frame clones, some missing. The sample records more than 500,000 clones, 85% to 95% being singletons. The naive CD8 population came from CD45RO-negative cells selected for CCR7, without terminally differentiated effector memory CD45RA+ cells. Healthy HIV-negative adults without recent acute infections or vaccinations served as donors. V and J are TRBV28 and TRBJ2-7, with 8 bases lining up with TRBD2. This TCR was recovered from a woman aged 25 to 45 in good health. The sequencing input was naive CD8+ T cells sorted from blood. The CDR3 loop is CASIRSGSGYEQYF. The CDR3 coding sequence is TGTGCCAGCATAAGAAGCGGGAGTGGGTACGAGCAGTACTTC. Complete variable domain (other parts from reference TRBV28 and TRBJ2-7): DVKVTQSSRYLVKRTGEKVFLECVQDMDHENMFWYRQDPGLGLRLIYFSYDVKMKEKGDIPEGYSVSREKKERFSLILESASTNQTSMYLCASIRSGSGYEQYFGPGTRLTVT.